The text below deals with one T cell receptor beta chain. The antigen is undetermined. With 60 Vbeta and 13 Jbeta primers, the PCR was carried out. Data came from immunoSEQ multiplex PCR; TCRdb stores just in-frame clones and leaves some out. This repertoire shows roughly 92,000 clones, about 80% found once; its top ten account for around a quarter. The data originate from a study of cytomegalovirus exposure and HLA in healthy donors. Across the study: A prior analysis found 95 million to 140 million unique TCR beta sequences from some 190 million T cells.

Study results and limitations: High sensitivity and specificity were reportedly achieved when the classifier diagnosed cytomegalovirus status.

The receptor's source is a woman aged 45-59 years in good health and CMV-seropositive. Input material: PBMCs.

The CDR3 bases are TGTGCCAGTAGTATAGGGCTAGCTGGGACAGATACGCAGTATTTT. Amino acid sequence: CASSIGLAGTDTQYF. The rearrangement joins TRBV19 to TRBJ2-3; TRBD2 might be the D (5 bases). The CDR3 runs 15 residues. V lost 1 base and J 3 bases, leaving 11 bases between the germline ends. Germline loops: CDR1 LNHDA, CDR2 SQIVND (reference sequence).